This T cell receptor beta chain stems from a study of regulatory T cells in long-lasting Graves disease. Study observations and caveats: Persistent disease favored TRBV28, TRBJ1-2 and TRBJ2-5.

This clonotype was picked up a small number of times. What it binds is unknown. Investigators prepared the TCR beta libraries by applying iRepertoire HTBI primers and Arm-PCR of CDR3 regions. One entry per CDR3 protein results from TCRdb running MiXCR on the multiplex PCR reads. Altogether more than 300,000 distinct CDR3 sequences are present, 15% to 20% being singletons, with the ten largest covering 20%. With V trimmed by 1 base and J by 2 bases, 15 bases remained unmatched. Germline V lookup: CDR1 SGHRS, CDR2 YFSETQ. The CDR3 is made up of 20 amino acids. Specified time point: newly diagnosed GD, antithyroid drugs for less than 3 months. PBMCs provided the RNA from which the TCR library was made. These data were also filed under a second study, of T cells in Graves' hyperthyroidism and ophthalmopathy. That source reports: Diagnoses rested on clinical symptoms, serum thyroxine and TRAb, thyroid ultrasound and orbital computed tomography.

This chain connects TRBV5-1 to TRBJ2-5; 12 bases are shared with TRBD2. This TCR was recovered from a woman aged 18-30 years with Graves disease. The input for sequencing was peripheral blood mononuclear cells (PBMCs), taken at new diagnosis, from a patient treated with antithyroid drugs. The CDR3 is CASSLNFLAGGPDPQETQYF. CDR3 nucleotides: TGCGCCAGCAGCTTGAACTTTCTAGCGGGGGGGCCCGACCCTCAAGAGACCCAGTACTTC.